The T cell receptor beta chain described here comes from a study of blood T cell repertoires in COVID-19. Across the study: T cells, B-cell-depleted T cells, or PBMCs supplied cDNA or gDNA.

With 0 bases removed from V and 3 bases from J, the gap between germline ends came to 10 bases. Germline-derived CDR1 and CDR2 are SGDLS and YYNGEE. This CDR3 has 14 amino acids. Assay used: immunoSEQ multiplex PCR; TCRdb lists only in-frame clones, some missing. The repertoire holds some 70,000 clones, with around 89% as singletons. This sequence joins TRBV9 and TRBJ2-7; D is perhaps TRBD2 (6 bases). The TCR comes from a woman aged 70-85 years with acute or convalescent COVID-19. The sequencing input was peripheral blood. The DNA of the CDR3 is TGTGCCAGCAGCGTAGGGGGAGGTAACTACGAGCAGTACTTC. Its translation is CASSVGGGNYEQYF.